Below are 26 T cell receptor beta chains sequenced from a single sample in a study of T-cell reconstitution after alpha-beta-depleted transplantation in children. During its preparation, the TCRbeta library received unique molecular identifiers. A single record per CDR3 protein comes from TCRdb applying MiXCR to the PCR reads. The sample records 550,000 to 600,000 distinct CDR3 sequences, more than 20% being singletons. The specimen comprised PBMCs, mostly from graft donor cells, sampled 360 days after TCRalphabeta/CD19-depleted stem cell transplant. All receptors come from a boy younger than two who had a stem cell transplant for acute myeloid leukemia, so the T cells may come from the graft donor.

The V call is TRBV2, the J call TRBJ1-1; no clear D. V lost 4 bases and J lost 3, with 12 bases in between. Germline lookup yields CDR1 SNHLY and CDR2 FYNNEI. The CDR3 consists of 14 residues. In DNA form, the CDR3 reads TGTGCCAGCAGTGGTGTAAGGGATTACACTGAAGCTTTCTTT. This encodes CASSGVRDYTEAFF. The variable domain in full, with the rest retrieved from reference TRBV2 and TRBJ1-1, is EPEVTQTPSHQVTQMGQEVILRCVPISNHLYFYWYRQILGQKVEFLVSFYNNEISEKSEIFDDQFSVERPDGSNFTLKIRSTKLEDSAMYFCASSGVRDYTEAFFGQGTRLTVV.

The V gene is TRBV9, the J gene TRBJ2-7, with 7 nucleotides matching TRBD1. Germline lookup yields CDR1 SGDLS and CDR2 YYNGEE. The CDR3 covers 17 residues. V lost 4 bases, J lost 3 bases, and 16 bases stayed unmatched. CDR3 bases: TGTGCCAGCAGCCACCCTCTCCGAGGGGGCGAAAACTACGAGCAGTACTTC. This gives the protein CASSHPLRGGENYEQYF.

This clonotype came up many times. This rearrangement joins TRBV20-1 to TRBJ1-2, with 7 bases lining up with TRBD1. Germline V CDR1 and CDR2: DFQATT, SNEGSKA (reference sequence). The CDR3 runs to 12 residues. V lost 6 bases, J lost 3 bases, and 4 bases stayed unmatched. Here the CDR3 reads CSADDRDYGYTF. The CDR3 nucleotides are TGCAGTGCAGACGACAGGGACTATGGCTACACCTTC.

CDR3: CASSPKRQTQYF. In nucleotides, the CDR3 is TGTGCCAGCAGCCCTAAAAGGCAGACCCAGTACTTC. The V and J genes are TRBV12-3 or TRBV12-4 and TRBJ2-5; no reliable D call. The CDR3 runs 12 residues. Trimming pared 6 bases from V and 6 bases from J, leaving 11 bases between.

CDR3 sequence (DNA): TGTGCCATCAGTGACAACAGGGGGCCCACAGATACGCAGTATTTT. Residues: CAISDNRGPTDTQYF. The chain has TRBV10-3 and TRBJ2-3; 9 nucleotides agree with TRBD1. Germline loops: CDR1 ENHRY, CDR2 SYGVKD. The CDR3 is 15 residues long. The ends lost 3 bases at V and 2 bases at J; junction bases unmatched: 3.

The chain couples TRBV13 to TRBJ2-1; 8 bases are a match to TRBD2. The CDR3 loop spans 12 amino acids. V was clipped by 5 bases and J by 8 bases; unmatched bases: 2. The germline gives CDR1 PRHDT, CDR2 FYEKMQ (reference sequence). Here the CDR3 reads CASSPAGDEQFF. CDR3 DNA: TGTGCCAGCAGCCCAGCGGGGGATGAGCAGTTCTTC.

This chain links TRBV11-2 with TRBJ2-3; weak D call: TRBD1 (5 bases). This CDR3 region has 18 residues. CDR1 is SGHAT, CDR2 FQNNGV, per germline. V was cut by 1 base and J by 0 bases, with 17 bases left in between. CDR3 loop: CASSLGLQGYSSTDTQYF. DNA for the CDR3: TGTGCCAGCAGCTTAGGTCTCCAGGGTTACTCTAGCACAGATACGCAGTATTTT.

The gene calls are TRBV24-1 and TRBJ2-3; no clear D. The germline V and J ends were trimmed by 1 base and 1 base, with 11 bases remaining between them. The CDR3 is made up of 16 amino acids. Per germline, CDR1 KGHDR and CDR2 SFDVKD. Here the CDR3 reads CATSDFPSGGTDTQYF. CDR3 coding DNA: TGTGCCACCAGTGATTTCCCTAGTGGTGGCACAGATACGCAGTATTTT.

This clonotype was observed a handful of times. J is TRBJ2-7 and V is TRBV6-2 or TRBV6-3; TRBD2 is a possible D gene (5 bases). Germline V gene data show CDR1 as MNHEY and CDR2 as SVGEGT. V was trimmed by 7 bases and J by 0 bases, leaving 22 bases between them. CDR3 size: 17 residues. CDR3: CASTWMGVSPSSYEQYF. Written as DNA, the CDR3 is TGTGCCAGCACCTGGATGGGAGTTTCCCCAAGCTCCTACGAGCAGTACTTC.

This clonotype showed up many times. The V and J genes are TRBV28 and TRBJ2-7, with D possibly called TRBD1 or TRBD2 (6 bases each). V lost 4 bases to trimming and J lost 6 bases, with 16 bases between them. CDR1 MDHEN and CDR2 SYDVKM come from the germline V gene. The CDR3 is 14 residues long. The CDR3: CASSSPGGLSEQYV. CDR3 DNA sequence: TGTGCCAGCAGTTCTCCCGGGGGCTTGTCCGAGCAGTACGTC.

This chain uses TRBV15 with TRBJ2-5, with D possibly TRBD1 on 5 matching bases. V was cut by 0 bases and J by 6 bases, with 20 bases left in between. The CDR3 totals 17 residues. The germline CDR1 and CDR2 sequences are LNHNV and YYDKDF (reference sequence). In DNA, the CDR3 is TGTGCCACCAGCAGAGAAATAGGGGCGCTGACCAAGAAGACCCAGTACTTC. Translation: CATSREIGALTKKTQYF. Using reference TRBV15 and TRBJ2-5 for the parts outside the CDR3, the full variable domain is DAMVIQNPRYQVTQFGKPVTLSCSQTLNHNVMYWYQQKSSQAPKLLFHYYDKDFNNEADTPDNFQSRRPNTSFCFLDIRSPGLGDTAMYLCATSREIGALTKKTQYFGPGTRLLVL.

This clonotype showed up many times. This rearrangement joins TRBV10-3 to TRBJ2-7; D unresolved. V dropped 7 bases and J dropped 2 bases, with 12 bases sitting between them. CDR3 length: 13 residues. Germline CDR1 reads ENHRY; CDR2 reads SYGVKD. The CDR3 bases are TGTGCCATCACTCCGGACGGCACCTACGAGCAGTACTTC. Amino acid sequence: CAITPDGTYEQYF.

This clonotype was observed many times. The chain uses TRBV29-1 and TRBJ2-2, with TRBD2 matching 7 bases. The junction had 6 bases not matched to a gene; V was cut back by 4 bases and J by 4 bases. The CDR3 spans 14 residues. Germline V gene sequence: CDR1 SQVTM, CDR2 ANQGSEA. The CDR3 DNA follows: TGCAGCGTTGCCCCGACTAGCAGCACCGGGGAGCTGTTTTTT. This translates into CSVAPTSSTGELFF.

J is TRBJ1-4 and V is TRBV12-3 or TRBV12-4; D gene unclear. V lost 6 bases, J lost 7 bases, and 12 bases lay in between. This CDR3 region has 13 residues. DNA for the CDR3: TGTGCCAGCAGCCGTTGGAAGGGTGAAAAACTGTTTTTT. This gives the protein CASSRWKGEKLFF.

The V gene is TRBV28, the J gene TRBJ1-1; 7 nucleotides match TRBD1. This CDR3 contains 17 residues. Germline values: CDR1 MDHEN, CDR2 SYDVKM. The V gene end was trimmed by 2 bases and the J gene end by 0 bases; junction bases not matched to a gene: 9. The CDR3 here is CASSLIRAGGMNTEAFF. The CDR3 region has the DNA TGTGCCAGCAGTTTAATACGGGCAGGGGGAATGAACACTGAAGCTTTCTTT. Using reference TRBV28 and TRBJ1-1 for the parts outside the CDR3, the full variable domain is DVKVTQSSRYLVKRTGEKVFLECVQDMDHENMFWYRQDPGLGLRLIYFSYDVKMKEKGDIPEGYSVSREKKERFSLILESASTNQTSMYLCASSLIRAGGMNTEAFFGQGTRLTVV.

The genes are TRBV19 and TRBJ2-4; the D call may be TRBD1 or TRBD2 (6 bases each). CDR1 and CDR2 from the germline V gene are LNHDA and SQIVND (reference sequence). Trimming removed 4 bases at V and 1 base at J, with 20 bases between. The CDR3 has 18 residues. CDR3 bases: TGTGCCAGTAGTAGGGGGGTGGGGGCCAGGGGTGCCAAAAACATTCAGTACTTC. This codes for CASSRGVGARGAKNIQYF.

Only a few counts were recorded for this clonotype. The CDR3 sequence is CSGRTSNQPQHF. The CDR3 nucleotides are TGCAGCGGACGGACTAGCAATCAGCCCCAGCATTTT. The gene calls are TRBV20-1 and TRBJ1-5; D is undetermined. CDR3 length: 12 amino acids. Germline CDR1 reads DFQATT; CDR2 reads SNEGSKA (reference sequence).

This clonotype has more than one count but fewer than ten. This chain uses TRBV6-5 with TRBJ2-1, with 8 nucleotides matching TRBD1. V shed 1 base and J 5 bases; nucleotides not matched to a gene: 10. CDR3 size: 17 residues. Germline CDR1 is MNHEY and CDR2 is SVGAGI. Written as DNA, the CDR3 is TGTGCCAGCAGTTACTTTACCTCCGGGACAGGAAACAATGAGCAGTTCTTC. Protein product: CASSYFTSGTGNNEQFF.

As to this clonotype: A read error may account for a junction end that differs from germline. V usage is TRBV24-1 and J usage is TRBJ2-3; TRBD2 matches 13 bases. CDR3 length: 18 amino acids. Germline V gene lookup returns CDR1 KGHDR and CDR2 SFDVKD. CDR3 coding DNA: TGTGCTACCAGTGAGCCCCTGACTAGCGGGGGGACCACAGATACGCAGTATTTT. Translation: CATSEPLTSGGTTDTQYF.

The sample holds many counts of this clonotype. The genes are TRBV29-1 and TRBJ2-1; D unresolved. This CDR3 region has 15 residues. The germline V gene has CDR1 SQVTM and CDR2 ANQGSEA. Deletions cut 2 bases from V and 5 bases from J, with 16 bases between. The DNA of the CDR3 is TGCAGCGTTGAAAGTGATCGGGTTCGGGACAATGAGCAGTTCTTC. Translated, it gives CSVESDRVRDNEQFF.

The sample holds a few counts of this clonotype. This chain joins TRBV6-2 or TRBV6-3 and TRBJ2-2; TRBD2 matches 8 bases. V lost 7 bases and J lost 1; bases outside the gene matches: 5. This CDR3 is 15 amino acids long. The germline CDR1 and CDR2 sequences are MNHEY and SVGEGT. Written as DNA, the CDR3 is TGTGCCAGCACCTTAGCGGGGATGAACACCGGGGAGCTGTTTTTT. Its translation: CASTLAGMNTGELFF.

This clonotype was observed at least ten times. The chain combines TRBV29-1 with TRBJ2-7, with 12 bases that match TRBD2. The junction had 4 bases not matched to a gene; V was cut back by 4 bases and J by 3 bases. Germline CDR1 SQVTM, CDR2 ANQGSEA. This CDR3 comprises 14 residues. CDR3 loop: CSVGPTSGGYEQYF. CDR3 in DNA: TGCAGCGTTGGTCCGACTAGCGGGGGCTACGAGCAGTACTTC.

The genes are TRBV6-6 and TRBJ2-5; D is undetermined. Trimming stripped 0 bases from V and 5 bases from J, with 4 bases between. The V gene's germline CDR1 is MNHNY and CDR2 SVGAGI (reference sequence). This CDR3 has 12 residues. The CDR3 is CASSYSPETQYF. The CDR3, as DNA: TGTGCCAGCAGTTACTCCCCGGAGACCCAGTACTTC.

In this sample, this clonotype turned up a few times. The chain recombines TRBV7-6 with TRBJ2-2; 9 positions match TRBD1. CDR1 is SGHVS, CDR2 FNYEAQ, per germline. The CDR3 sequence is 16 residues long. V lost 7 bases and J lost 5; bases outside the gene matches: 11. The CDR3 DNA reads as TGTGCCAGCACCTCAGCCGGGACAGGGAGGACCGGGGAGCTGTTTTTT. Its translation is CASTSAGTGRTGELFF.

The genes are TRBV20-1 and TRBJ1-2, with TRBD1 as a possible D gene (5 bases). V dropped 3 bases and J dropped 0 bases, with 11 bases sitting between them. CDR1 and CDR2 (germline): DFQATT, SNEGSKA (reference sequence). The CDR3 runs to 14 residues. The CDR3 here is CSASGRVANYGYTF. The CDR3 DNA sequence: TGCAGTGCTAGCGGCAGGGTAGCTAACTATGGCTACACCTTC.

There are many counts of this clonotype. CDR3 residues: CASSPLRNTIYF. The CDR3 coding sequence is TGTGCCAGCAGTCCACTACGAAACACCATATATTTT. The chain couples TRBV12-3 or TRBV12-4 to TRBJ1-3; unclear D gene. The V end lost 5 bases, the J end lost 5 bases, and 7 bases lay between the germline ends. The CDR3 contains 12 residues.